Presented here are 10 T cell receptor beta chains from one specimen sequenced in a study of blood T cell repertoires in COVID-19. Clones were read by immunoSEQ multiplex PCR, and TCRdb kept only the in-frame ones, dropping some. This sample has approximately 470,000 clones; around 87% occur once, and the top ten carry 0.7%. The sequenced sample consisted of PBMCs or T cells enriched from blood (not recorded which). The receptor source for this set is a woman aged 18-30 years who had recovered from COVID-19.

As DNA, the CDR3 is TGCGCCAGCAGTCAGCAGGGACAGATTAACTATGGCTACACCTTC. This gives the protein CASSQQGQINYGYTF. This chain links TRBV23-1 with TRBJ1-2; 7 bases match TRBD1. TRBV23-1 is an open reading frame whose function is uncertain. CDR3 size: 15 residues. V trimming: 3 bases; J trimming: 1 base; junction bases outside the gene matches: 5.

The chain recombines TRBV11-2 with TRBJ1-3; TRBD1 agrees at 7 bases. Trimming at V came to 5 bases and at J to 1 base, leaving 2 bases not matched to a gene. The CDR3 is 14 amino acids. CDR1 is SGHAT and CDR2 is FQNNGV in the germline V gene. In nucleotides, the CDR3 is TGTGCCAGCAGCCGGACAGGATCTGGAAACACCATATATTTT. Amino acids: CASSRTGSGNTIYF.

The chain couples TRBV19 to TRBJ1-2; TRBD1 is a possible D gene (6 bases). The V and J ends lost 0 bases and 8 bases respectively, with 25 bases between them. CDR1 LNHDA and CDR2 SQIVND come from the germline V gene (reference sequence). This CDR3 has 18 residues. CDR3 sequence reads: CASSIEARGHGGLKGYTF. The CDR3, as DNA: TGTGCCAGTAGTATAGAGGCGAGGGGACACGGAGGTTTAAAGGGCTACACCTTC.

This clone was counted only a few times. V usage is TRBV25-1 and J usage is TRBJ1-6; 7 bases line up with TRBD1. CDR1 and CDR2 (germline): MGHDK, SYGVNS. V lost 3 bases to trimming and J lost 9 bases; unmatched junction nucleotides: 11. The CDR3 runs 16 residues. The CDR3 region is CASSDSGTAIGSPLHF. The CDR3 DNA reads TGTGCCAGCAGTGATAGCGGGACAGCGATAGGTTCACCCCTCCACTTT.

The CDR3 loop reads CASSLGHPEGGYTF. The CDR3 DNA reads as TGCGCCAGCAGCTTGGGACACCCCGAGGGTGGCTACACCTTC. The rearrangement joins TRBV5-1 to TRBJ1-2; D gene uncertain. The CDR3 has 14 residues. The V gene's germline CDR1 is SGHRS and CDR2 YFSETQ. The V end lost 0 bases, the J end lost 7 bases, and 13 bases lay between the germline ends. The full variable domain, with the rest looked up from reference TRBV5-1 and TRBJ1-2, is KAGVTQTPRYLIKTRGQQVTLSCSPISGHRSVSWYQQTPGQGLQFLFEYFSETQRNKGNFPGRFSGRQFSNSRSEMNVSTLELGDSALYLCASSLGHPEGGYTFGSGTRLTVV.

This clone came up once. The chain employs TRBV9 and TRBJ2-3; 7 nucleotides align to TRBD2. The V gene's germline CDR1 is SGDLS and CDR2 YYNGEE. The length of the CDR3 is 14 residues. V gave up 4 bases and J gave up 4 bases; unmatched junction bases: 6. This CDR3 is CASSPRGVPDTQYF. DNA for the CDR3: TGTGCCAGCAGCCCCCGGGGGGTTCCAGATACGCAGTATTTT.

The J gene is TRBJ1-5, the V gene TRBV30; perhaps TRBD1 as D (6 bases). The CDR3 sequence is 18 residues long. V lost 2 bases and J lost 1, with 21 bases in between. CDR1 GTSNPN and CDR2 SVGIG come from the germline V gene (reference sequence). The CDR3 sequence: CAWSPRPSQGQSNQPQHF. The CDR3 bases are TGTGCCTGGAGTCCACGCCCCAGCCAGGGACAAAGCAATCAGCCCCAGCATTTT.

This clone occurred a few times. The genes are TRBV5-4 and TRBJ1-2; D perhaps matches TRBD1 (6 bases). This CDR3 has 13 residues. Per germline, CDR1 SGHNT and CDR2 YYREEE (reference sequence). Trimming took 3 bases from V and 0 from J, leaving 6 bases between them. For the CDR3, the DNA is TGTGCCAGCAGCTGGGACACTAACTATGGCTACACCTTC. This translates into CASSWDTNYGYTF.

The chain joins TRBV7-8 to TRBJ2-7; possible D gene TRBD1, 6 bases. Trimming took 2 bases from V and 6 from J, leaving 20 bases between them. The germline V gene has CDR1 SGHVS and CDR2 FQNEAQ. The CDR3 totals 16 residues. In DNA, the CDR3 is TGTGCCAGCAGCTTACACCCCCCCGCAGGGGTTGGCGAGCAGTACTTC. The encoded protein is CASSLHPPAGVGEQYF.

This clone was detected once. The chain couples TRBV5-1 to TRBJ2-3; D is uncertain. The V gene's germline CDR1 is SGHRS and CDR2 YFSETQ. Trimming cost V 0 bases and J 6 bases, with 8 bases left between them. This CDR3 is 13 amino acids long. The CDR3 spells CASSLVTRDTQYF. Here the CDR3 DNA reads TGCGCCAGCAGCTTGGTAACTCGGGATACGCAGTATTTT.